The subject of this entry is one T cell receptor beta chain. This specimen belongs to a study of blood T cell repertoires in COVID-19. Between the trimmed V and J ends, which lost 7 bases and 12 bases, there was a span of 16 bases. Per the germline V gene, CDR1 is MGHDK and CDR2 is SYGVNS. The length of the CDR3 is 12 residues. Sequencing was performed with immunoSEQ multiplex PCR; in TCRdb, only in-frame clones are kept and a portion is missing. The data contain tens of thousands of clones, 70% to 90% of them singletons. This TCR derives from a woman over 75 with acute or convalescent COVID-19. The sample comprised peripheral blood. The V gene is TRBV25-1, the J gene TRBJ2-1; the D gene is possibly TRBD1 (5 bases). In nucleotides, the CDR3 is TGTGCCAGCAAGACTGCGGTGGGGCGGCAGTTCTTC. As protein: CASKTAVGRQFF.